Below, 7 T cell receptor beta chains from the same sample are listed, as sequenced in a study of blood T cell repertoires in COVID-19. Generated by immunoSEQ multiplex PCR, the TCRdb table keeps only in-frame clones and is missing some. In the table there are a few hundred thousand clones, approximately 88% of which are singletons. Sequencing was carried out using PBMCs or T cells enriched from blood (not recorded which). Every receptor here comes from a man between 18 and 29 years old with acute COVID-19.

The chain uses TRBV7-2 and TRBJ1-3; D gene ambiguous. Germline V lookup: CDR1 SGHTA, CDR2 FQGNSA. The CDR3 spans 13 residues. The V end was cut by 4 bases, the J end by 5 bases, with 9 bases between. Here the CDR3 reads CASSSPPRNTIYF. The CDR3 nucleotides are TGTGCCAGCAGCTCCCCCCCCAGAAACACCATATATTTT.

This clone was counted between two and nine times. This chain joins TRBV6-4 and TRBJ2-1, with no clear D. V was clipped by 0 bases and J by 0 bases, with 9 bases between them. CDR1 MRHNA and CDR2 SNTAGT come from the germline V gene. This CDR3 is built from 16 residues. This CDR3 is CASSDSSASSYNEQFF. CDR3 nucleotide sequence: TGTGCCAGCAGTGACTCGAGTGCTAGCTCCTACAATGAGCAGTTCTTC.

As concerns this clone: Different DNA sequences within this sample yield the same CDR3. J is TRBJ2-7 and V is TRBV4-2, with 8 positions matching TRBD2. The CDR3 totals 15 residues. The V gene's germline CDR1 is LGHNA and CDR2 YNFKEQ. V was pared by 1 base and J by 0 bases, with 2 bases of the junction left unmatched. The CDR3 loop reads CASSQVSGSSYEQYF. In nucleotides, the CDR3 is TGTGCCAGCAGCCAAGTCAGCGGGAGCTCCTACGAGCAGTACTTC.

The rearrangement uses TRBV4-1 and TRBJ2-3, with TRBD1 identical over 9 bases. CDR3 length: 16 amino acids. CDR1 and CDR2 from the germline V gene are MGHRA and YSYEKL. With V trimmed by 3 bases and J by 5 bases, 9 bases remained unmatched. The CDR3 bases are TGCGCCAGCAGCCAGGCAACAGGGGGCCGTGGAGATACGCAGTATTTT. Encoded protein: CASSQATGGRGDTQYF.

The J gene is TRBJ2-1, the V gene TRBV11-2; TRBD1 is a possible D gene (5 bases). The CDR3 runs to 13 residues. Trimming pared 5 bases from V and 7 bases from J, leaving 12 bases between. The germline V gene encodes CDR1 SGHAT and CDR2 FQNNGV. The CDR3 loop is CASSAGRLNEQFF. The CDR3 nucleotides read TGTGCCAGCAGCGCAGGGCGTTTAAATGAGCAGTTCTTC.

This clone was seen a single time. The CDR3 spells CASSINRGDDEQYF. CDR3 nucleotide sequence: TGTGCCAGTAGTATAAACAGGGGGGATGACGAGCAGTACTTC. V and J are TRBV19 and TRBJ2-7; 8 bases map to TRBD1. J gave up 5 bases and V 2 bases, and 5 bases lay outside the gene matches. The CDR3 contains 14 residues. The germline CDR1 and CDR2 sequences are LNHDA and SQIVND (reference sequence).

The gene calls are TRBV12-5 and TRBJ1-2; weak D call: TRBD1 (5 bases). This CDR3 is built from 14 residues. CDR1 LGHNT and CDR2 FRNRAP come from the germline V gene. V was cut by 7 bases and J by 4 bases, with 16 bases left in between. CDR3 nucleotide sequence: TGTGCTAGTGTTCAGCCACCAAGGGGCTATGGCTACACCTTC. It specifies CASVQPPRGYGYTF.